Presented here are 29 T cell receptor beta chains from one specimen sequenced in a study of T cells in Graves' hyperthyroidism and ophthalmopathy. Amplified regions were TCR beta CDR3 sequences from RNA transcripts. A first-round RT-PCR of the TCR CDR3 used the HTBI primer set. TCRdb reprocessed the multiplex PCR reads with MiXCR, giving one entry per CDR3 protein. The sample has hundreds of thousands of distinct CDR3 sequences, approximately 15% seen once; the top ten hold approximately 12%. Material for sequencing was blood. These receptors were obtained from a woman in her forties or fifties with Graves' ophthalmopathy.

The rearrangement uses TRBV4-3 and TRBJ2-1; 11 positions match TRBD2. Per the germline V gene, CDR1 is LGHNA and CDR2 is YSLEER. The length of the CDR3 is 18 residues. V dropped 1 base and J dropped 7; count of bases not matched to a gene: 12. In nucleotides, the CDR3 is TGCGCCAGCAGCCAAGTGGTGGTAACTAGCGGGGGAGGGAATGAGCAGTTCTTC. This encodes CASSQVVVTSGGGNEQFF.

This clonotype occurred many times. This chain links TRBV6-1 with TRBJ1-2; D might be TRBD1 (6 bases). V was shortened by 6 bases and J by 2 bases, with 19 bases between the two germline ends. The germline gives CDR1 MNHNS, CDR2 SASEGT. This CDR3 is built from 16 residues. CDR3 sequence (DNA): TGTGCCAGCAGCCCCAGGGGTATAGGGGCCAACTATGGCTACACCTTC. Residues: CASSPRGIGANYGYTF.

This clonotype was seen more than once but under ten times. In nucleotides, the CDR3 is TGTGCCAGCGCCCGGGGTGTAGCGGGAGGAGAGACCCAGTACTTC. This encodes CASARGVAGGETQYF. V and J are TRBV27 and TRBJ2-5; 10 bases are a match to TRBD2. This CDR3 contains 15 residues. CDR1 is MNHEY and CDR2 is SMNVEV in the germline V gene (reference sequence). V lost 8 bases, J lost 4 bases, and 10 bases stayed unmatched.

Worth noting for this clonotype: This clone may be a read error of a much larger clone one base away. The V gene is TRBV5-1, the J gene TRBJ1-1; D gene uncertain. CDR3 size: 13 residues. Germline V gives CDR1 SGHRS, CDR2 YFSETQ. The CDR3: CASSPYMNAEAFF. In nucleotides, the CDR3 is TGCGCCAGCAGCCCCTACATGAACGCTGAAGCTTTCTTT.

The chain joins TRBV20-1 to TRBJ1-1; tentatively, D is TRBD1 (5 bases). CDR1 is DFQATT and CDR2 is SNEGSKA in the germline V gene (reference sequence). The V end was cut by 0 bases, the J end by 5 bases, with 16 bases between. The CDR3 is 15 amino acids. The CDR3 DNA is TGCAGTGCTAGAGATAGGGACCACATGACTACTGAAGCTTTCTTT. The encoded protein is CSARDRDHMTTEAFF.

This clonotype was detected ten times or more. V gene TRBV7-2 combines with J gene TRBJ1-2, with TRBD1 as a possible D gene (5 bases). Between the trimmed V and J ends, which lost 5 bases and 2 bases, there was a span of 15 bases. The CDR3 loop spans 15 amino acids. Germline V gene lookup returns CDR1 SGHTA and CDR2 FQGNSA. The CDR3 bases are TGTGCCAGCAGCCGCTATGGCCAGGGAAACTATGGCTACACCTTC. This codes for CASSRYGQGNYGYTF. The whole variable domain, filled in from reference TRBV7-2 and TRBJ1-2, reads GAGVSQSPSNKVTEKGKDVELRCDPISGHTALYWYRQSLGQGLEFLIYFQGNSAPDKSGLPSDRFSAERTGGSVSTLTIQRTQQEDSAVYLCASSRYGQGNYGYTFGSGTRLTVV.

This clonotype was seen ten or more times. The chain carries TRBV6-2 or TRBV6-3 and TRBJ2-7, with 8 nucleotides matching TRBD1. Germline V gene data show CDR1 as MNHEY and CDR2 as SVGEGT. The ends lost 4 bases at V and 7 bases at J; junction bases unmatched: 24. There are 19 residues in the CDR3. The CDR3, as DNA: TGTGCCAGCAGTTGGCGCACATCCTTGACAGGGGCTTTCCCTAGTGAGCAGTACTTC. Translated, it gives CASSWRTSLTGAFPSEQYF.

The rearrangement uses TRBV28 and TRBJ1-1; D ambiguous. Germline V gene lookup returns CDR1 MDHEN and CDR2 SYDVKM. The CDR3 runs 14 residues. V was pared by 5 bases and J by 11 bases, with 21 bases between. The CDR3 coding sequence is TGTGCCAGCAGTCCCTCGGGGATTCTCCTCGAGGCTTTCTTT. As protein: CASSPSGILLEAFF. Filled out from reference TRBV28 and TRBJ1-1, the complete variable domain reads DVKVTQSSRYLVKRTGEKVFLECVQDMDHENMFWYRQDPGLGLRLIYFSYDVKMKEKGDIPEGYSVSREKKERFSLILESASTNQTSMYLCASSPSGILLEAFFGQGTRLTVV.

The sample holds a few counts of this clonotype. This chain links TRBV6-2 or TRBV6-3 with TRBJ2-7; no clear D. CDR1 MNHEY and CDR2 SVGEGT come from the germline V gene. With 6 bases removed from V and 2 bases from J, the gap between germline ends came to 26 bases. The CDR3 has 18 residues. For the CDR3, the DNA is TGTGCCAGCAGATCCCCGACCGTTGTCGGGCAGGCTGCCTACGAGCAGTACTTC. Translated: CASRSPTVVGQAAYEQYF.

There are many counts of this clonotype. V gene TRBV12-3 or TRBV12-4 combines with J gene TRBJ1-6; D remains unclear. CDR3 length equals 14 residues. With 2 bases removed from V and 8 bases from J, the gap between germline ends came to 10 bases. The CDR3 sequence is CASSLMLVDSPLHF. The CDR3 nucleotides are TGTGCCAGCAGTTTAATGTTGGTGGATTCACCCCTCCACTTT.

This clonotype was detected only a few times. The chain carries TRBV7-2 and TRBJ2-7; TRBD2 matches at 7 bases. The V segment lost 0 bases and the J segment 3 bases; nucleotides outside the gene matches: 5. CDR1 is SGHTA, CDR2 FQGNSA, per germline. This CDR3 has 15 residues. The CDR3, as DNA: TGTGCCAGCAGCTTAGCTGGCGGGAGAAACTACGAGCAGTACTTC. It encodes CASSLAGGRNYEQYF.

The chain employs TRBV24-1 and TRBJ2-1, with D perhaps matching TRBD1 or TRBD2 (5 bases each). Trimming left V 5 bases short and J 1 base short, with 17 bases between. This CDR3 has 17 residues. Germline CDR1 KGHDR, CDR2 SFDVKD. CDR3 DNA sequence: TGTGCCACCAGTGGGGAGTCAGGGAAGCGTTCCTACAATGAGCAGTTCTTC. This encodes CATSGESGKRSYNEQFF.

This clonotype was counted ten times or more. The chain couples TRBV20-1 to TRBJ2-5, with 9 positions matching TRBD2. CDR1 DFQATT and CDR2 SNEGSKA come from the germline V gene (reference sequence). The CDR3 runs 16 residues. J lost 4 bases, V lost 3 bases, and 12 bases had no gene match. The CDR3 region is CSASRAGGPIRETQYF. As DNA, the CDR3 is TGCAGTGCTAGCCGGGCGGGAGGGCCGATTAGAGAGACCCAGTACTTC.

This clonotype occurred a few times. This chain joins TRBV9 and TRBJ2-7; tentative D call: TRBD1 (6 bases). V was pared by 2 bases and J by 3 bases, with 9 bases between. Germline lookup yields CDR1 SGDLS and CDR2 YYNGEE. This CDR3 is 13 amino acids long. CDR3 coding DNA: TGTGCCAGCAGCGTGGACAGTGGCTACGAGCAGTACTTC. It encodes CASSVDSGYEQYF.

This clonotype was observed at least ten times. In DNA form, the CDR3 reads TGTGCCAGCAACAAGGGGGCCGAAGAGACCCAGTACTTC. This gives the protein CASNKGAEETQYF. V is TRBV6-2 or TRBV6-3 and J is TRBJ2-5, with 7 bases lining up with TRBD1. Germline V gene lookup returns CDR1 MNHEY and CDR2 SVGEGT. J lost 3 bases, V lost 7 bases, and 5 bases had no gene match. The CDR3 has 13 amino acids.

This clonotype was counted many times. The gene calls are TRBV24-1 and TRBJ2-2, with 10 bases that match TRBD2. CDR3 length: 17 amino acids. J lost 3 bases, V lost 1 base, and 4 bases had no gene match. Germline loops: CDR1 KGHDR, CDR2 SFDVKD. CDR3 DNA: TGTGCCACCAGTGATTTAATCAGCGGGAGGGACACCGGGGAGCTGTTTTTT. It translates to CATSDLISGRDTGELFF.

The chain carries TRBV20-1 and TRBJ2-7; weak D call: TRBD2 (7 bases). Deletions cut 3 bases from V and 4 bases from J, with 19 bases between. CDR1 and CDR2 (germline): DFQATT, SNEGSKA (reference sequence). The CDR3 sequence is 15 residues long. Written as DNA, the CDR3 is TGCAGTGCTAGGGCCGGGGGCGGGGGAAGATACGAGCAGTACTTC. Translating it yields CSARAGGGGRYEQYF.

This clonotype was picked up a small number of times. This chain connects TRBV5-5 to TRBJ2-3, with a weak D call TRBD1 (6 bases). The V gene's germline CDR1 is SGHKS and CDR2 YYEKEE (reference sequence). Trimming took off 5 bases at V and 2 bases at J, with 18 bases between the two ends. The CDR3 is 16 residues long. The chain's CDR3 is CASRLGDTGFTDTQYF. DNA for the CDR3: TGTGCCAGCAGACTGGGGGACACCGGATTCACAGATACGCAGTATTTT.

The V and J genes are TRBV19 and TRBJ1-3; maybe TRBD1 (6 bases). Germline lookup yields CDR1 LNHDA and CDR2 SQIVND (reference sequence). The CDR3 covers 15 residues. Between the trimmed V and J ends, which lost 4 bases and 0 bases, there was a span of 10 bases. In nucleotides, the CDR3 is TGTGCCAGTAGTACCAGGACAGACTCTGGAAACACCATATATTTT. This encodes CASSTRTDSGNTIYF. Drawing the rest from reference TRBV19 and TRBJ1-3, the complete variable domain is DGGITQSPKYLFRKEGQNVTLSCEQNLNHDAMYWYRQDPGQGLRLIYYSQIVNDFQKGDIAEGYSVSREKKESFPLTVTSAQKNPTAFYLCASSTRTDSGNTIYFGEGSWLTVV.

J is TRBJ2-3 and V is TRBV6-5; 10 positions match TRBD2. This CDR3 spans 15 amino acids. Germline-derived CDR1 and CDR2 are MNHEY and SVGAGI. V trimming: 2 bases; J trimming: 5 bases; junction bases outside the gene matches: 4. CDR3 in DNA: TGTGCCAGCAGTTACGGGAGACTAGCGGGAGATACGCAGTATTTT. This gives the protein CASSYGRLAGDTQYF.

This clonotype was seen at least ten times. V gene TRBV2 combines with J gene TRBJ1-2; D remains unclear. Germline CDR1 SNHLY, CDR2 FYNNEI. This CDR3 contains 12 residues. Trimming stripped 5 bases from V and 9 bases from J, with 13 bases between. In DNA form, the CDR3 reads TGTGCCAGCAGTTTAACGACTGTCAGCTACACCTTC. It yields the protein CASSLTTVSYTF. The variable domain in full, completed from reference TRBV2 and TRBJ1-2, reads EPEVTQTPSHQVTQMGQEVILRCVPISNHLYFYWYRQILGQKVEFLVSFYNNEISEKSEIFDDQFSVERPDGSNFTLKIRSTKLEDSAMYFCASSLTTVSYTFGSGTRLTVV.

The chain uses TRBV15 and TRBJ1-3, with 9 bases lining up with TRBD1. The CDR3 spans 15 residues. Trimming cost V 3 bases and J 3 bases; bases outside gene matches: 3. CDR1 LNHNV and CDR2 YYDKDF come from the germline V gene (reference sequence). DNA of the CDR3: TGTGCCACCAGCAGGGACAGGGGAAGTGGAAACACCATATATTTT. This codes for CATSRDRGSGNTIYF.

This clonotype was observed many times. This chain connects TRBV30 to TRBJ1-5; D gene ambiguous. V lost 4 bases and J 3 bases, leaving 10 bases between the germline ends. Germline V gives CDR1 GTSNPN, CDR2 SVGIG (reference sequence). This CDR3 contains 13 residues. This chain's CDR3 is CAWNDGNNQPQHF. DNA for the CDR3: TGTGCCTGGAATGACGGGAACAATCAGCCCCAGCATTTT. The variable domain in full, with the rest retrieved from reference TRBV30 and TRBJ1-5, is SQTIHQWPATLVQPVGSPLSLECTVEGTSNPNLYWYRQAAGRGLQLLFYSVGIGQISSEVPQNLSASRPQDRQFILSSKKLLLSDSGFYLCAWNDGNNQPQHFGDGTRLSIL.

V is TRBV7-8 and J is TRBJ2-5; 11 bases fit TRBD1. Germline V gene lookup returns CDR1 SGHVS and CDR2 FQNEAQ. The V segment lost 5 bases and the J segment 5 bases; nucleotides outside the gene matches: 7. The CDR3 extends over 15 amino acids. As DNA, the CDR3 is TGTGCCAGCAGCCTCCGGACAGGGGGCATGGAGACCCAGTACTTC. Translated: CASSLRTGGMETQYF.

This clonotype was counted ten times or more. This rearrangement joins TRBV19 to TRBJ1-1, with D unresolved. The CDR3 runs to 14 residues. CDR1 LNHDA and CDR2 SQIVND come from the germline V gene (reference sequence). Deletions cut 6 bases from V and 2 bases from J, with 13 bases between. The CDR3 is CASRYRAVNTEAFF. The CDR3 bases are TGTGCCAGTAGATATAGGGCCGTTAACACTGAAGCTTTCTTT.

This clonotype was seen repeatedly, ten times or more. The J gene is TRBJ1-1, the V gene TRBV12-3 or TRBV12-4; 7 nucleotides match TRBD1. There are 13 residues in the CDR3. Unmatched junction bases numbered 5, after V lost 6 bases and J lost 4 bases. The DNA for the CDR3 is TGTGCCAGCAGCTCCGACAGGGTCACTGAAGCTTTCTTT. Its protein is CASSSDRVTEAFF.

This clonotype has at least ten counts. This chain's CDR3 is CASSPGQGGEQYF. CDR3 DNA: TGTGCCAGCTCACCTGGACAGGGGGGCGAGCAGTACTTC. The V gene is TRBV18, the J gene TRBJ2-7; the match to TRBD1 covers 10 bases. CDR1 and CDR2 from the germline V gene are KGHSH and LQKENI. CDR3 length: 13 amino acids. J gave up 6 bases and V 3 bases, and 2 bases lay outside the gene matches.

This clonotype was counted many times. The chain links TRBV7-9 to TRBJ2-7, with D uncertain. The V gene lost 8 bases and the J gene lost 2 bases, with 10 bases spanning the gap. Germline V gene lookup returns CDR1 SEHNR and CDR2 FQNEAQ (reference sequence). The CDR3 covers 12 residues. CDR3 nucleotide sequence: TGTGCCAGCTCCAGCGATCCCTACGAGCAGTACTTC. Translating gives CASSSDPYEQYF.

This clonotype was counted between two and nine times. This chain uses TRBV28 with TRBJ1-1; D unclear. The V end lost 6 bases, the J end lost 1 base, and 12 bases lay between the germline ends. From germline, CDR1 is MDHEN and CDR2 SYDVKM. The CDR3 loop spans 14 amino acids. Written as DNA, the CDR3 is TGTGCCAGCAGACTTAGGACCTCGAACACTGAAGCTTTCTTT. Amino acid sequence: CASRLRTSNTEAFF.